Following are 23 T cell receptor beta chains from one sample sequenced in a study of cytomegalovirus exposure and HLA in healthy donors. The PCR contained 60 Vbeta and 13 Jbeta primers. Data came from immunoSEQ multiplex PCR; TCRdb stores just in-frame clones and leaves some out. The listing records about 51,000 clones. The sample taken for sequencing was PBMCs. Source of these receptors: a female donor in good health and CMV-seronegative.

The chain is built from TRBV29-1 and TRBJ1-3; D may be TRBD1 (5 bases). Germline values: CDR1 SQVTM, CDR2 ANQGSEA. With 7 bases removed from V and 0 bases from J, the gap between germline ends came to 10 bases. The CDR3 runs 13 residues. The CDR3 bases are TGCAGCGCTGGACATTTCTCTGGAAACACCATATATTTT. Its protein product is CSAGHFSGNTIYF.

The rearrangement uses TRBV2 and TRBJ2-5, with D perhaps matching TRBD2 (6 bases). This CDR3 is built from 14 residues. With 6 bases removed from V and 3 bases from J, the gap between germline ends came to 14 bases. Germline CDR1 reads SNHLY; CDR2 reads FYNNEI. CDR3 coding DNA: TGTGCCAGCAGCCCGGGACTCGCAAAAGAGACCCAGTACTTC. It translates to CASSPGLAKETQYF.

This chain links TRBV19 with TRBJ2-1, with 8 bases matching TRBD2. Germline V gives CDR1 LNHDA, CDR2 SQIVND (reference sequence). With V trimmed by 6 bases and J by 7 bases, 8 bases remained unmatched. CDR3 length: 14 residues. This chain's CDR3 is CASRRGASENEQFF. For the CDR3, the DNA is TGTGCCAGTAGGCGGGGGGCTAGCGAGAATGAGCAGTTCTTC.

The chain uses TRBV4-3 and TRBJ2-3; 11 bases map to TRBD2. The V gene end was trimmed by 1 base and the J gene end by 5 bases; junction bases not matched to a gene: 8. The CDR3 covers 17 residues. Per the germline V gene, CDR1 is LGHNA and CDR2 is YSLEER. CDR3: CASSQGVLAGGRDTQYF. The CDR3 coding sequence is TGCGCCAGCAGCCAAGGTGTATTAGCGGGGGGGCGAGATACGCAGTATTTT.

The chain couples TRBV29-1 to TRBJ1-4; D possibly corresponds to TRBD1 (6 bases). Per germline, CDR1 SQVTM and CDR2 ANQGSEA. The CDR3 is 13 amino acids. V lost 6 bases to trimming and J lost 3 bases, with 11 bases between them. CDR3 sequence reads: CSVQQGSNEKLFF. The CDR3 region has the DNA TGCAGCGTCCAACAGGGATCTAATGAAAAACTGTTTTTT.

The rearrangement links TRBV5-1 to TRBJ2-4; 10 bases are shared with TRBD1. CDR3 size: 15 residues. The V and J ends lost 1 base and 7 bases, in that order; junction bases with no gene match: 5. Germline V gene data show CDR1 as SGHRS and CDR2 as YFSETQ. CDR3 sequence reads: CASSLSGTGVNIQYF. The CDR3 coding sequence is TGCGCCAGCAGCTTGTCCGGGACAGGGGTGAACATTCAGTACTTC.

The rearrangement uses TRBV30 and TRBJ1-2, with TRBD1 as a possible D gene (6 bases). This CDR3 is built from 13 residues. CDR1 and CDR2 from the germline V gene are GTSNPN and SVGIG (reference sequence). The V end lost 2 bases, the J end lost 2 bases, and 9 bases lay between the germline ends. CDR3 protein: CAWSKDSNYGYTF. The DNA of the CDR3 is TGTGCCTGGAGTAAGGACAGCAACTATGGCTACACCTTC.

Concerning this clone: In the same sample, other DNA sequences code for this CDR3. CDR3 DNA sequence: TGTGCCAGCAGTGGCCAGGGGAACACTGAAGCTTTCTTT. It encodes CASSGQGNTEAFF. This chain connects TRBV2 to TRBJ1-1, with D tentatively TRBD1 (5 bases). V was cut by 4 bases and J by 1 base, with 7 bases left in between. Per germline, CDR1 SNHLY and CDR2 FYNNEI. There are 13 residues in the CDR3. Filled out from reference TRBV2 and TRBJ1-1, the complete variable domain reads EPEVTQTPSHQVTQMGQEVILRCVPISNHLYFYWYRQILGQKVEFLVSFYNNEISEKSEIFDDQFSVERPDGSNFTLKIRSTKLEDSAMYFCASSGQGNTEAFFGQGTRLTVV.

The rearrangement uses TRBV19 and TRBJ2-7; 9 nucleotides match TRBD2. The CDR3 runs to 13 residues. The germline V gene has CDR1 LNHDA and CDR2 SQIVND (reference sequence). Trimming at V came to 4 bases and at J to 6 bases, leaving 4 bases not matched to a gene. The CDR3 nucleotides are TGTGCCAGTAGTAGGATAGCGGGAGTCGAGCAGTACTTC. It encodes CASSRIAGVEQYF.

V usage is TRBV29-1 and J usage is TRBJ2-7; D is unresolved. Germline loops: CDR1 SQVTM, CDR2 ANQGSEA. This CDR3 has 13 residues. The V gene lost 4 bases and the J gene lost 3 bases, with 13 bases spanning the gap. The chain's CDR3 is CSVVSPRGYEQYF. CDR3 in DNA: TGCAGCGTTGTGTCTCCTCGAGGCTACGAGCAGTACTTC.

The chain combines TRBV29-1 with TRBJ1-1; TRBD1 matches at 8 bases. Germline CDR1 SQVTM, CDR2 ANQGSEA. The CDR3 is 14 amino acids. The J segment lost 3 bases and the V segment lost 4 bases, leaving 7 bases of the junction unmatched. CDR3 coding DNA: TGCAGCGTTGCCGTCCAGGGGGCGGACACTGAAGCTTTCTTT. Encoded protein: CSVAVQGADTEAFF.

The chain uses TRBV7-3 and TRBJ1-2; tentatively, D is TRBD1 (5 bases). Germline CDR1 reads SGHTA; CDR2 reads FQGTGA. V gave up 5 bases and J gave up 9 bases, with 13 bases separating them. The CDR3 is made up of 12 amino acids. The CDR3 sequence is CASSQTQGSYTF. The CDR3 bases are TGTGCCAGCAGCCAGACCCAGGGTAGCTACACCTTC.

The chain uses TRBV5-1 and TRBJ2-5, with TRBD1 identical over 7 bases. V dropped 5 bases and J dropped 3; count of bases not matched to a gene: 4. In germline, CDR1 is SGHRS, CDR2 YFSETQ. There are 13 residues in the CDR3. CDR3: CASRPGTEETQYF. The CDR3 DNA sequence: TGCGCCAGCAGACCGGGGACAGAAGAGACCCAGTACTTC.

The rearrangement joins TRBV18 to TRBJ1-1; the D is unclear. V gave up 4 bases and J gave up 1 base, with 10 bases separating them. Germline CDR1 is KGHSH and CDR2 is LQKENI. CDR3 length: 14 amino acids. DNA of the CDR3: TGTGCCAGCTCACTCCAGACGGGGAACACTGAAGCTTTCTTT. It codes for CASSLQTGNTEAFF.

The V gene is TRBV28, the J gene TRBJ1-1; 7 nucleotides line up with TRBD1. Germline CDR1 is MDHEN and CDR2 is SYDVKM. This CDR3 has 17 amino acids. V dropped 5 bases and J dropped 2; count of bases not matched to a gene: 14. This CDR3 is CASSRSGTAAFNTEAFF. CDR3 sequence (DNA): TGTGCCAGCAGTAGGTCCGGGACAGCTGCTTTCAACACTGAAGCTTTCTTT. The full variable domain, in which reference TRBV28 and TRBJ1-1 provide the parts outside the CDR3, is DVKVTQSSRYLVKRTGEKVFLECVQDMDHENMFWYRQDPGLGLRLIYFSYDVKMKEKGDIPEGYSVSREKKERFSLILESASTNQTSMYLCASSRSGTAAFNTEAFFGQGTRLTVV.

Written as DNA, the CDR3 is TGCGCCAGCAGCCAAGAAGCCGTCACTAATGAAAAACTGTTTTTT. It specifies CASSQEAVTNEKLFF. The chain recombines TRBV4-1 with TRBJ1-4; D is unresolved. Between the trimmed V and J ends, which lost 0 bases and 2 bases, there was a span of 7 bases. CDR3 length: 15 amino acids. Germline values: CDR1 MGHRA, CDR2 YSYEKL.

The CDR3 protein is CASSPPGQGFGYTF. The CDR3 DNA is TGTGCCAGCAGCCCCCCGGGACAGGGCTTTGGCTACACCTTC. The genes are TRBV6-5 and TRBJ1-2, with 9 bases aligning to TRBD1. In germline, CDR1 is MNHEY, CDR2 SVGAGI. J was trimmed by 7 bases and V by 6 bases; bases with no gene match: 9. The CDR3 sequence is 14 residues long.

The chain has TRBV4-2 and TRBJ1-2; D uncertain. Between the trimmed V and J ends, which lost 1 base and 7 bases, there was a span of 4 bases. The germline gives CDR1 LGHNA, CDR2 YNFKEQ. This CDR3 is 11 amino acids long. DNA for the CDR3: TGTGCCAGCAGCCAAGCCGGTGGCTACACCTTC. As protein: CASSQAGGYTF.

V gene TRBV15 combines with J gene TRBJ2-7; D might be TRBD2 (5 bases). The CDR3 consists of 14 residues. Trimming cost V 11 bases and J 7 bases, with 24 bases left between them. The germline V gene encodes CDR1 LNHNV and CDR2 YYDKDF (reference sequence). The CDR3: CAPKRRGARGEQYF. CDR3 sequence (DNA): TGTGCCCCCAAACGACGCGGTGCGAGAGGGGAGCAGTACTTC.

The V and J genes are TRBV4-3 and TRBJ2-7; TRBD1 is a possible D gene (6 bases). Trimming cost V 0 bases and J 11 bases, with 17 bases left between them. Germline CDR1 and CDR2: LGHNA and YSLEER. The CDR3 is 14 amino acids. The CDR3 is CASSQDLRDTGKYF. In nucleotides, the CDR3 is TGCGCCAGCAGCCAAGATCTTCGGGACACTGGCAAGTACTTC.

J is TRBJ2-2 and V is TRBV10-3; possible D gene TRBD2, 7 bases. CDR1 ENHRY and CDR2 SYGVKD come from the germline V gene. V was clipped by 6 bases and J by 4 bases, with 12 bases between them. The CDR3 covers 14 residues. CDR3 DNA sequence: TGTGCCATCAGCGGGGGAGGGGGCACCGGGGAGCTGTTTTTT. It codes for CAISGGGGTGELFF.

The V and J genes are TRBV7-2 and TRBJ1-2; no clear D gene. The CDR3 is 11 amino acids. V was cut by 4 bases and J by 4 bases, with 4 bases left in between. CDR1 and CDR2 from the germline V gene are SGHTA and FQGNSA. The CDR3 DNA reads as TGTGCCAGCAGCTACACCTATGGCTACACCTTC. Translated: CASSYTYGYTF.

J is TRBJ1-1 and V is TRBV4-3, with D unresolved. Germline V gene data show CDR1 as LGHNA and CDR2 as YSLEER. V dropped 1 base and J dropped 6 bases, with 12 bases sitting between them. The CDR3 consists of 14 residues. CDR3 DNA: TGCGCCAGCAGCCAAGGCCGGGAGATGTCTGAAGCTTTCTTT. Translated, it gives CASSQGREMSEAFF.